A single sample is the source of the 18 T cell receptor beta chains below, sequenced in a study of identical twins. TCRdb recomputed calls from the 5' RACE reads with MiXCR, one row per CDR3 protein. The sample holds some 1,600,000 distinct CDR3 sequences, around a third seen once. The sequenced material came from cord blood. The receptors here all came from a newborn girl in good health.

J is TRBJ2-7 and V is TRBV29-1; tentative D call: TRBD1 (5 bases). The CDR3 loop spans 13 amino acids. The V and J ends lost 4 bases and 3 bases respectively, with 13 bases between them. CDR1 and CDR2 from the germline V gene are SQVTM and ANQGSEA. Written as DNA, the CDR3 is TGCAGCGTTGTAGGGGTTAGGGACTACGAGCAGTACTTC. It specifies CSVVGVRDYEQYF.

The chain employs TRBV18 and TRBJ2-3, with D unresolved. V dropped 4 bases and J dropped 3 bases, with 17 bases sitting between them. CDR1 and CDR2 (germline): KGHSH, LQKENI. The CDR3 consists of 16 residues. In nucleotides, the CDR3 is TGTGCCAGCTCACGGGCGGTCAACCAGATGACAGATACGCAGTATTTT. Protein: CASSRAVNQMTDTQYF.

The chain employs TRBV6-5 and TRBJ2-5; 12 nucleotides align to TRBD2. V lost 4 bases and J lost 5; bases outside the gene matches: 8. The CDR3 spans 16 residues. Per the germline V gene, CDR1 is MNHEY and CDR2 is SVGAGI. The CDR3 DNA follows: TGTGCCAGCAGTTCTCGGACTAGCGGGATGGGGGAGACCCAGTACTTC. This translates into CASSSRTSGMGETQYF.

The table lists this clonotype with many counts. This chain uses TRBV28 with TRBJ2-3; unclear D gene. This CDR3 has 12 amino acids. V was cut by 6 bases and J by 5 bases, with 9 bases left in between. The V gene's germline CDR1 is MDHEN and CDR2 SYDVKM. The CDR3: CASSMSGDTQYF. CDR3 nucleotides: TGTGCCAGCAGCATGTCGGGAGATACGCAGTATTTT.

The genes are TRBV6-1 and TRBJ2-1; D is unclear. Between the trimmed V and J ends, which lost 3 bases and 7 bases, there was a span of 7 bases. The germline CDR1 and CDR2 sequences are MNHNS and SASEGT. CDR3 length: 12 amino acids. DNA of the CDR3: TGTGCCAGCAGTGATCTCGGGAATGAGCAGTTCTTC. This sequence encodes CASSDLGNEQFF.

V is TRBV24-1 and J is TRBJ2-3, with D perhaps matching TRBD1 or TRBD2 (5 bases each). The CDR3 sequence is 14 residues long. With 4 bases removed from V and 1 base from J, the gap between germline ends came to 8 bases. CDR1 is KGHDR and CDR2 is SFDVKD in the germline V gene. The CDR3 here is CATSETGRTDTQYF. The CDR3 DNA reads as TGTGCCACCAGTGAGACGGGACGCACAGATACGCAGTATTTT.

In its sample, this clonotype was seen many times. The chain has TRBV14 and TRBJ2-3; D is perhaps TRBD1 or TRBD2 (5 bases each). Germline-derived CDR1 and CDR2 are SGHDN and FVKESK. The CDR3 covers 15 residues. V shed 1 base and J shed 0 bases, with 8 bases lying between them. The CDR3 nucleotides read TGTGCCAGCAGCCAAGTGGGACCTAGCACAGATACGCAGTATTTT. It yields the protein CASSQVGPSTDTQYF.

Worth noting for this clonotype: The junction departs from germline at one end; a sequencing error may be responsible. The chain carries TRBV7-2 and TRBJ1-4, with 8 bases that match TRBD1. The CDR3 is 17 amino acids. Germline assignment: CDR1 SGHTA and CDR2 FQGNSA. For the CDR3, the DNA is TGTGCCGGCAGCTTTCGCCACTGGACAGGGCTGAATGAAAAACTGTTTTTT. This encodes CAGSFRHWTGLNEKLFF.

The chain recombines TRBV2 with TRBJ2-7, with no clear D. The DNA end is more similar to TRBJ2-5, so the J call may be wrong. The germline gives CDR1 SNHLY, CDR2 FYNNEI. The length of the CDR3 is 10 residues. The DNA for the CDR3 is TGTGCCAGCACAGCGGAGACCCAGTACTTC. Translation: CASTAETQYF.

This clonotype was seen only a few times. The rearrangement uses TRBV5-6 and TRBJ2-7; either TRBD1 or TRBD2 may supply D (5 bases each). V lost 3 bases, J lost 2 bases, and 15 bases lay in between. CDR3 length equals 15 residues. Per the germline V gene, CDR1 is SGHDT and CDR2 is YYEEEE. DNA for the CDR3: TGTGCCAGCAGCTCGCTTGGGGGACCAACCTACGAGCAGTACTTC. Its translation is CASSSLGGPTYEQYF.

This clonotype was counted between two and nine times. The rearrangement uses TRBV4-1 and TRBJ2-1; TRBD2 agrees at 7 bases. J gave up 7 bases and V 0 bases, and 9 bases lay outside the gene matches. CDR1 and CDR2 from the germline V gene are MGHRA and YSYEKL. This CDR3 has 16 residues. CDR3 sequence: CASSQDSASGYNEQFF. The CDR3 region has the DNA TGCGCCAGCAGCCAAGATTCGGCTAGCGGTTATAATGAGCAGTTCTTC.

The chain couples TRBV20-1 to TRBJ2-3; D may be TRBD1 or TRBD2 (6 bases each). V was shortened by 3 bases and J by 2 bases, with 15 bases between the two germline ends. Germline V gives CDR1 DFQATT, CDR2 SNEGSKA (reference sequence). This CDR3 is 15 amino acids long. The CDR3 DNA is TGCAGTGCTAGTCGGGGGCCGATAACCACAGATACGCAGTATTTT. The encoded protein is CSASRGPITTDTQYF.

V gene TRBV28 combines with J gene TRBJ2-2; 8 bases fit TRBD1. CDR3 length: 16 residues. With V trimmed by 2 bases and J by 1 base, 3 bases remained unmatched. Germline-derived CDR1 and CDR2 are MDHEN and SYDVKM. In DNA, the CDR3 is TGTGCCAGCAGTTTAATTGGGACAGGGAACACCGGGGAGCTGTTTTTT. Translated: CASSLIGTGNTGELFF.

CDR3: CASSSQGRNEKLFF. CDR3 sequence (DNA): TGTGCCAGCAGTTCCCAGGGACGGAATGAAAAACTGTTTTTT. The rearrangement uses TRBV12-3 or TRBV12-4 and TRBJ1-4, with a possible D match to TRBD1 (5 bases). The CDR3 loop spans 14 amino acids. The V end lost 4 bases, the J end lost 5 bases, and 11 bases lay between the germline ends.

CDR3 sequence: CASSQGTSGIIYEQYF. In DNA, the CDR3 is TGTGCCAGCAGCCAAGGGACTAGCGGGATCATTTACGAGCAGTACTTC. The V gene is TRBV3-1, the J gene TRBJ2-7; 12 bases match TRBD2. CDR3 length equals 16 residues. Germline trimming cut 1 base from V and 4 bases from J; bases unmatched to any gene: 5. Germline V gives CDR1 LGHDT, CDR2 YNNKEL (reference sequence).

The chain combines TRBV12-3 or TRBV12-4 with TRBJ2-1, with D tentatively TRBD2 (5 bases). The last part of the DNA fits TRBJ2-7 better; the J call may be wrong. CDR3 length: 18 amino acids. The CDR3 DNA sequence: TGTGCCTGCGTCGCCAACCTTGGCGGGCTGAGCTCCTACAATGAGCAGTACTTC. Its protein product is CACVANLGGLSSYNEQYF.

This clonotype came up a few times. V is TRBV27 and J is TRBJ1-6, with D perhaps matching TRBD1 (5 bases). The V end lost 4 bases, the J end lost 0 bases, and 13 bases lay between the germline ends. CDR1 MNHEY and CDR2 SMNVEV come from the germline V gene (reference sequence). CDR3 length: 17 residues. The CDR3 reads CASSSDSPRSYNSPLHF. The CDR3 DNA sequence: TGTGCCAGCAGTTCTGACAGTCCCCGCTCCTATAATTCACCCCTCCACTTT.

The V and J genes are TRBV5-5 and TRBJ1-1; D unresolved. The CDR3 is 14 amino acids. CDR1 SGHKS and CDR2 YYEKEE come from the germline V gene (reference sequence). Trimming cost V 3 bases and J 0 bases, with 9 bases left between them. The CDR3: CASSSRPMNTEAFF. The CDR3 DNA reads as TGTGCCAGCAGCTCCAGACCCATGAACACTGAAGCTTTCTTT.